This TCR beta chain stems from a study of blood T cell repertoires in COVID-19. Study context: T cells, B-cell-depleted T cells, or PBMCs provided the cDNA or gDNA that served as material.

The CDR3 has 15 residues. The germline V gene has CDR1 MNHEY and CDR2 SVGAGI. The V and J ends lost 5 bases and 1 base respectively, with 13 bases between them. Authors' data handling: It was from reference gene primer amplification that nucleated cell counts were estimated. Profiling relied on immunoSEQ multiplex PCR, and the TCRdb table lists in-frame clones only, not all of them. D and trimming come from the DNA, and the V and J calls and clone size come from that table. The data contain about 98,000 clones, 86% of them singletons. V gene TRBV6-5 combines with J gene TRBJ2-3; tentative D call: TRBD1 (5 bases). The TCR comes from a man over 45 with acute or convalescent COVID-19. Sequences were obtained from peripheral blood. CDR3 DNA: TGTGCCAGCAGTCGGCAAGCAGGGCGCACAGATACGCAGTATTTT. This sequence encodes CASSRQAGRTDTQYF.